This TCR beta chain was recorded in a study of control samples from healthy donors and cancer patients. The repertoire was sequenced with immunoSEQ multiplex PCR; TCRdb's copy has only in-frame clones and lacks some. The table includes 100,000 to 150,000 clones, approximately 92% detected once. The V end was cut by 3 bases, the J end by 1 base, with 17 bases between. This CDR3 is 16 amino acids long. Germline CDR1 and CDR2: SGHRS and YFSETQ. The sequence was collected from a man aged 18 to 35 in good health. Sequencing was performed on blood. The gene calls are TRBV5-1 and TRBJ2-7; maybe TRBD1 (5 bases). Here the CDR3 reads CASSSPVRGLSYEQYF. The CDR3 region has the DNA TGCGCCAGCAGCTCCCCGGTTAGGGGCCTATCCTACGAGCAGTACTTC.